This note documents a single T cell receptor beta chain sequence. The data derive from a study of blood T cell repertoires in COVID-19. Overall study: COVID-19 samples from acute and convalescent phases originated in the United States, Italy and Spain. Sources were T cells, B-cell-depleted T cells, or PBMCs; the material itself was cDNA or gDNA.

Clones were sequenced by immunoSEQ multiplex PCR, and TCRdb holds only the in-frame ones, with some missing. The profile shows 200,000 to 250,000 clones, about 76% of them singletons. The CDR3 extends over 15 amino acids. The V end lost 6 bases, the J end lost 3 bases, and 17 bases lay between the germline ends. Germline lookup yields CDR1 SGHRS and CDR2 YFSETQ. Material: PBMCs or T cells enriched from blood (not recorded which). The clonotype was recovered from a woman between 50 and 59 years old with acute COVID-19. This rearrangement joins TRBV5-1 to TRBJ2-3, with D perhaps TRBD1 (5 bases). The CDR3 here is CASMAGLGATDTQYF. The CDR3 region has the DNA TGCGCCAGCATGGCCGGGTTAGGGGCAACAGATACGCAGTATTTT.